This record concerns one TCR beta chain sequence. Its antigen is currently unknown. Adult Caucasians living in Nashville, Tennessee made up all of the donors. The CDR3 sequence is 14 residues long. Germline assignment: CDR1 MDHEN and CDR2 SYDVKM. The V end was cut by 4 bases, the J end by 6 bases, with 16 bases between. The sample belongs to a study of shared clonotypes between healthy human individuals. Study findings and constraints: Deeper or shallower sequencing was expected to change how clonotypes are shared among donors. Around 5% was the fraction of naive CD4 clonotypes found shared across several donors.

The method was immunoSEQ multiplex PCR; TCRdb's version includes in-frame clones alone and lacks a portion of them. Found here are under 2,500,000 clones, 90% to 97% of them singletons; the top ten hold about 0.13%. The sequenced sample was naive CD4+ T cells sorted from blood. Indicated subset: CD45RA+ positively selected. The gene calls are TRBV28 and TRBJ2-7; tentatively, D is TRBD1 or TRBD2 (5 bases each). The clonotype was recovered from a man between 18 and 29 years old in good health. The CDR3 loop reads CASSSGPGPLEQYF. CDR3 bases: TGTGCCAGCAGTTCGGGGCCCGGGCCCCTCGAGCAGTACTTC.